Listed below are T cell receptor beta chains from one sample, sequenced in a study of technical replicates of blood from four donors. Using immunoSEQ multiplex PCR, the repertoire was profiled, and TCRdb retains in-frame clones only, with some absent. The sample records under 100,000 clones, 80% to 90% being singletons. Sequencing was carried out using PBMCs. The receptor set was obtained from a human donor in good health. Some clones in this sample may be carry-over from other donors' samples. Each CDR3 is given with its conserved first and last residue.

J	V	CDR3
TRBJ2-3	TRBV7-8	CASSGGLATDTQYF
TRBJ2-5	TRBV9	CASSTGMTGKETQYF
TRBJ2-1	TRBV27	CASSPPGLGITYNEQFF
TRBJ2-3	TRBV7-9	CASSAPPSKSTGALNTQYF
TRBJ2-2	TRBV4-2	CASRLDVTAGELFF
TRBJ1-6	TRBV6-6	CASFNSLHF
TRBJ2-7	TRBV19	CASSISTDRVEQYF
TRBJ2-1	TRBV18	CASSLGDMGEQFF
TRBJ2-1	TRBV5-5	CASSLAPSGGSSYNEQFF
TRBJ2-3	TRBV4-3	CASSQGGGLADTQYF
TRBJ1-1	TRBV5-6	CASSLDSGGTEAFF
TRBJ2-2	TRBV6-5	CASSYPAGGPGGELFF
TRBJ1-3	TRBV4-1	CASSQVREASGNTIYF
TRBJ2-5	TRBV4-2	CASSQESSGRRGTQYF
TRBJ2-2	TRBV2	CASGRGAIGELFF
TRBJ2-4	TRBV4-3	CASSQGTGVAIQYF
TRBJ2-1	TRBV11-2	CASSSSAGGPNEQFF
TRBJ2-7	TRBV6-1	CASSEEGPGAYEQYF
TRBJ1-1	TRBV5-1	CASSFGRNTEAFF
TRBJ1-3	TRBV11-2	CASSLGSLGGNTIYF
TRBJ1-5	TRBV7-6	CASSSMPPQGVFSNQPQHF
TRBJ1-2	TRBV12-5	CASGLVLGQGGIYGYTF
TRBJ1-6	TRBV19	CASTTPGGRDSPLHF
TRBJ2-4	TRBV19	CASSMSANRGENIQYF
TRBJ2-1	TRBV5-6	CASSLARGGGAYNEQFF
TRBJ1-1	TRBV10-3	CAISESRRDTEAFF
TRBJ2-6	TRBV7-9	CASSPQPTGAGANVLTF
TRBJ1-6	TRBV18	CASSPGGQGNSPLHF
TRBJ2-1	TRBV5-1	CASSLASSGYNEQFF
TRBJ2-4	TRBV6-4	CASSERADGDIQYF
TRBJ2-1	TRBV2	CASRGLAGEQFF
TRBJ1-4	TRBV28	CASGSPGQIKKLFF
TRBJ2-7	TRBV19	CASSLPGQGAYEQYF
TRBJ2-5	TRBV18	CASSPTQGSAETQYF
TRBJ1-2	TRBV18	CASSPDRETNYGYTF
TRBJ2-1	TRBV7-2	CASSPGLAGGSGEQFF
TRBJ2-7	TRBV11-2	CASSSITGLGAYEQYF
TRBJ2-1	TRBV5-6	CASSLYRGSYNEQFF
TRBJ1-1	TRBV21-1	CASSGRDRVVTEAFF
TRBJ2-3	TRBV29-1	CSVSIRGQVDTQYF
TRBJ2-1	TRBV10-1	CASSDGVRAGGSYNEQFF
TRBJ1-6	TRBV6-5	CASSRSGQLNSPLHF
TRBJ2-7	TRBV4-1	CASSNDRGDEQYF
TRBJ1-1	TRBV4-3	CASSQETENTEAFF
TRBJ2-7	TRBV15	CATSRDSTSRSSYEQYF
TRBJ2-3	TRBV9	CASSVDASGNTQYF
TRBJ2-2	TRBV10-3	CAIRPTSVNTGELFF
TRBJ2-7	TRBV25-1	CASAPLGDEQYF
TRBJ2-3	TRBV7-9	CASSPAGTSGDTQYF
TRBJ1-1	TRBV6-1	CASIQGWTEAFF
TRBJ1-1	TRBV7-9	CASSPAGSVGAFF
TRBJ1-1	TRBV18	CASSRTQQGAWTEAFF
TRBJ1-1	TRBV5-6	CASSLARSEAFF